This T cell receptor beta chain was observed in a study of response to subunit inactivated influenza vaccine. Trimming took 6 bases from V and 2 from J, leaving 13 bases between them. The germline V gene encodes CDR1 MNHEY and CDR2 SMNVEV (reference sequence). This CDR3 region has 14 residues. This clonotype has at least ten counts. Its antigen is still unknown. The study's findings and limits: That few new T cells are recruited by each seasonal influenza vaccination was the authors' suggestion.

Each CDR3 protein is one row after TCRdb ran MiXCR on the RT-PCR reads. The table includes 540,000 or so distinct CDR3 sequences, 13% detected once. The sequence came from a man aged 45-65 years who received an inactivated influenza vaccine. Sequencing used PBMCs from blood, obtained roughly 48 days after vaccination. The V call is TRBV27, the J call TRBJ1-1; TRBD1 is a possible D gene (6 bases). DNA for the CDR3: TGTGCCAGCAGGGTACAGGGCCCTAACACTGAAGCTTTCTTT. Its translation is CASRVQGPNTEAFF.